Listed below are T cell receptor beta chains from one sample, sequenced in a study of pediatric ulcerative colitis. Libraries were prepared by immunoSEQ multiplex PCR; TCRdb keeps only in-frame clonotypes and omits some of them. The repertoire holds under 20,000 clones, with about 74% as singletons. The sequencing sample was made of gut tissue. These receptors were taken from a girl between 5 and 17 years old with moderate ulcerative colitis. Both conserved end residues are part of each CDR3. A D gene is named only where the DNA matches it firmly. Size values are once, few and many counts, or a class for expanded clones, and some rows have none.

J gene	V gene	clone size	D gene	CDR3 DNA	CDR3 protein
TRBJ2-2	TRBV27	NA	TRBD2	TGTGCCAGCAGTTTACTAGCGGGAGTCACCGGGGAGCTGTTTTTT	CASSLLAGVTGELFF
TRBJ1-1	TRBV28	NA	NA	TGTGCCAGCAGTTTATGGCGGGGCATGAACACTGAAGCTTTCTTT	CASSLWRGMNTEAFF
TRBJ2-7	TRBV9	NA	NA	TGTGCCAGCAGCGCGCAAGCAGGGGCCCGAGACGAGCAGTACTTC	CASSAQAGARDEQYF
TRBJ1-2	TRBV2	NA	NA	TGTGCCAGCAGAGACTCAGGGGTCTATGGCTACACCTTC	CASRDSGVYGYTF
TRBJ1-1	TRBV19	NA	NA	TGTGCCAGTAAGCGGGGGACGAACACTGAAGCTTTCTTT	CASKRGTNTEAFF
TRBJ1-1	TRBV23-1	NA	NA	TGCGCCAGCAGTCCACGGGCTCGGGGAGCTTTCTTT	CASSPRARGAFF
TRBJ1-2	TRBV5-1	NA	NA	TGCGCCAGCAGCTTGGTAGGGAACAACTATGGCTACACCTTC	CASSLVGNNYGYTF
TRBJ2-1	TRBV2	NA	TRBD2	TGTGCCAGCAGTGGCCCCGGGACTAGCGGATTATACAATGAGCAGTTCTTC	CASSGPGTSGLYNEQFF
TRBJ2-5	TRBV28	NA	NA	TGTGCCAGCAGTCTTATTACGCAGACCCAGTACTTC	CASSLITQTQYF
TRBJ1-1	TRBV7-9	NA	NA	TGTGCCAGCAGCTCACCAATGAACACTGAAGCTTTCTTT	CASSSPMNTEAFF
TRBJ2-1	TRBV6-4	NA	TRBD1	TGTGCCAGCAGAGACAGGGATTCCTCTTACAATGAGCAGTTCTTC	CASRDRDSSYNEQFF
TRBJ2-5	TRBV11-2	few	NA	TGTGCCAGCAGCTTAGGGACAGCTAACCAAGAGACCCAGTACTTC	CASSLGTANQETQYF
TRBJ2-1	TRBV7-2	NA	TRBD2	TGTGCCAGCAGCTTAAGGGAGGGACCCTACAATGAGCAGTTCTTC	CASSLREGPYNEQFF
TRBJ2-3	TRBV9	NA	NA	TGTGCCAGCAGCGTAGAACCCCGGGGCACAGATACGCAGTATTTT	CASSVEPRGTDTQYF
TRBJ1-2	TRBV6-4	NA	NA	TGTGCCAGCAGTGACAGGTATGGCTACACCTTC	CASSDRYGYTF
TRBJ2-3	TRBV6-5	NA	NA	TGTGCCAGCTCCCTGACGGGGCCACGCACAGATACGCAGTATTTT	CASSLTGPRTDTQYF
TRBJ1-2	TRBV18	NA	NA	TGTGCCAGCTCACCAAACCCCGATAACTATGGCTACACCTTC	CASSPNPDNYGYTF
TRBJ1-1	TRBV7-9	NA	NA	TGTGCCAGCAGCTCTCGGGACGCAGGCAACACTGAAGCTTTCTTT	CASSSRDAGNTEAFF
TRBJ1-1	TRBV20-1	NA	NA	TGCAGTGCCGCCCGTGTAGAAGCTTTCTTT	CSAARVEAFF
TRBJ1-2	TRBV6-6	few	NA	TGTGCCAGCAGTCCCCGGGGACCCGACTATGGCTACACCTTC	CASSPRGPDYGYTF
TRBJ1-1	TRBV7-8	NA	NA	TGTGCCAGCAGCCCCCTATGGACTTCGAACACTGAAGCTTTCTTT	CASSPLWTSNTEAFF
TRBJ2-2	TRBV11-3	NA	NA	TGTGCCAGCACCGATTACGGAGGGGAGCTGTTTTTT	CASTDYGGELFF
TRBJ2-7	TRBV6-1	NA	TRBD1	TGTGCCAGCAGGGGAGGACAGGGGAATTACTACGAGCAGTACTTC	CASRGGQGNYYEQYF
TRBJ2-7	TRBV7-9	NA	NA	TGTGCCAGCAGCCCCCTGGTGGGGGGTTCCTACGAGCAGTACTTC	CASSPLVGGSYEQYF
TRBJ1-3	TRBV9	once	NA	TGTGCCAGCAGTCAGGCAGGAGAAGTCTCTGGAAACACCATATATTTT	CASSQAGEVSGNTIYF
TRBJ1-5	TRBV9	NA	NA	TGTGCCAGCAGCGTAGGGGTGGGGGATTCTCAGCCCCAGCATTTT	CASSVGVGDSQPQHF
TRBJ2-5	TRBV5-1	NA	NA	TGCGCCAGCAGCCAGACGGGGCCCTTGAGGACCCAGTACTTC	CASSQTGPLRTQYF
TRBJ1-1	TRBV27	NA	NA	TGTGCCAGCAGTTTATCGAATAGGGGCACTGAAGCTTTCTTT	CASSLSNRGTEAFF
TRBJ1-4	TRBV5-1	NA	TRBD1	TGCGCCAGCAGCTACGGGACAGGGTCAACTAATGAAAAACTGTTTTTT	CASSYGTGSTNEKLFF
TRBJ1-2	TRBV5-1	few	NA	TGCGCCAGCAGCTTGTCGACGGACCTCCGCTATGGCTACACCTTC	CASSLSTDLRYGYTF
TRBJ2-7	TRBV27	NA	TRBD2	TGTGCCAGCAGTCTAGGGACTAGCGGCTACGAGCAGTACTTC	CASSLGTSGYEQYF
TRBJ2-3	TRBV9	NA	NA	TGTGCCAGCAGCGGAGGACATACACAGGCAGATACGCAGTATTTT	CASSGGHTQADTQYF
TRBJ1-5	TRBV6-6	NA	TRBD1	TGTGCCAGCACTAAAACCAGGGGGGATCAGCCCCAGCATTTT	CASTKTRGDQPQHF
TRBJ2-3	TRBV29-1	NA	NA	TGCAGCGTTGAAGATCGGGCTAGCGGCACAGATACGCAGTATTTT	CSVEDRASGTDTQYF
TRBJ2-3	TRBV6-4	few	NA	TGTGCCAGCAGTGAAGGGGCTGACACAGATACGCAGTATTTT	CASSEGADTDTQYF
TRBJ1-2	TRBV19	few	TRBD1	TGTGCCAGTCACATAGACAGGGGCACAAGAGGCTACACCTTC	CASHIDRGTRGYTF
TRBJ2-6	TRBV18	NA	NA	TGTGCCAGCTCACTTCCAAGAGCGATGTCTGGGGCCAACGTCCTGACTTTC	CASSLPRAMSGANVLTF
TRBJ2-5	TRBV19	NA	NA	TGTGCCAGTAGTACAAGAGGCAGGGTGGGCCAAGAGACCCAGTACTTC	CASSTRGRVGQETQYF
TRBJ1-2	TRBV25-1	NA	NA	TGTGCCAGCAGTGCCCCAAACAGGAACTACACCTTC	CASSAPNRNYTF
TRBJ2-1	TRBV6-5	NA	TRBD2	TGTGCCAGCAGGAGGCCTAGCGGAAACAATGAGCAGTTCTTC	CASRRPSGNNEQFF
TRBJ2-3	TRBV5-1	NA	NA	TGCGCCAGCAGCTTGGCCGGCAATTGGGGCACAGATACGCAGTATTTT	CASSLAGNWGTDTQYF
TRBJ1-5	TRBV19	NA	NA	TGTGCCAGTAGTTCCCACAGGGCCCAAGGTCAGCCCCAGCATTTT	CASSSHRAQGQPQHF